Listed here are 13 T cell receptor beta chains from one sample, sequenced in a study of cytomegalovirus exposure and HLA in healthy donors. The PCR contained 60 Vbeta and 13 Jbeta primers. Only in-frame clones appear in the TCRdb table, and some are missing; sequencing was by immunoSEQ multiplex PCR. The table lists about 180,000 clones, roughly 80% of them singletons. The sample taken for sequencing was PBMCs. The receptors come from a man in his forties or fifties in good health and CMV-seronegative.

The chain combines TRBV25-1 with TRBJ1-5; D possibly corresponds to TRBD1 (5 bases). This CDR3 is 14 amino acids long. With 3 bases removed from V and 4 bases from J, the gap between germline ends came to 10 bases. Germline loops: CDR1 MGHDK, CDR2 SYGVNS. The CDR3 region has the DNA TGTGCCAGCAGTGATCCAGGGCCGAATCAGCCCCAGCATTTT. Encoded protein: CASSDPGPNQPQHF.

This sequence joins TRBV5-4 and TRBJ2-5, with D possibly being TRBD2 (5 bases). Germline assignment: CDR1 SGHNT and CDR2 YYREEE (reference sequence). V was clipped by 5 bases and J by 11 bases, with 25 bases between them. This CDR3 has 15 residues. CDR3 residues: CASSNPAGLKSEQYF. The DNA of the CDR3 is TGTGCCAGCAGTAACCCGGCCGGACTGAAATCAGAGCAGTACTTC.

DNA of the CDR3: TGTGCCAGCAGCCGAGGCGCGGGGGGCGGGTACATTCAGTACTTC. As protein: CASSRGAGGGYIQYF. This rearrangement joins TRBV7-3 to TRBJ2-4, with TRBD2 identical over 8 bases. Germline V gives CDR1 SGHTA, CDR2 FQGTGA. V lost 5 bases, J lost 8 bases, and 11 bases stayed unmatched. CDR3 length: 15 residues. Complete variable domain (other parts from reference TRBV7-3 and TRBJ2-4): GAGVSQTPSNKVTEKGKYVELRCDPISGHTALYWYRQSLGQGPEFLIYFQGTGAADDSGLPNDRFFAVRPEGSVSTLKIQRTERGDSAVYLCASSRGAGGGYIQYFGAGTRLSVL.

The chain uses TRBV6-1 and TRBJ1-5, with TRBD1 matching 9 bases. V trimming: 4 bases; J trimming: 0 bases; junction bases outside the gene matches: 13. This CDR3 is 19 amino acids long. Germline V lookup: CDR1 MNHNS, CDR2 SASEGT. CDR3 sequence: CASSALPGTGRYSNQPQHF. In DNA, the CDR3 is TGTGCCAGCAGTGCCCTGCCCGGGACAGGGCGATATAGCAATCAGCCCCAGCATTTT.

V is TRBV9 and J is TRBJ2-7, with TRBD1 matching over 7 bases. The germline CDR1 and CDR2 sequences are SGDLS and YYNGEE. Germline trimming cut 4 bases from V and 1 base from J; bases unmatched to any gene: 5. CDR3 length: 14 amino acids. This chain's CDR3 is CASSPHRGSYEQYF. CDR3 sequence (DNA): TGTGCCAGCAGCCCTCACAGGGGATCCTACGAGCAGTACTTC.

The chain employs TRBV7-9 and TRBJ1-1; D might be TRBD1 (6 bases). There are 13 residues in the CDR3. With 5 bases removed from V and 7 bases from J, the gap between germline ends came to 14 bases. Germline lookup yields CDR1 SEHNR and CDR2 FQNEAQ (reference sequence). Here the CDR3 reads CASSPQGIGEAFF. The CDR3, as DNA: TGTGCCAGCAGCCCACAGGGTATAGGTGAAGCTTTCTTT.

This chain joins TRBV9 and TRBJ1-1; TRBD1 might be the D (5 bases). With 4 bases removed from V and 4 bases from J, the gap between germline ends came to 17 bases. Germline CDR1 is SGDLS and CDR2 is YYNGEE. This CDR3 has 15 residues. The CDR3 here is CASSRLDTWRTEAFF. The DNA for the CDR3 is TGTGCCAGCAGCCGCCTGGACACATGGCGCACTGAAGCTTTCTTT.

The genes are TRBV5-4 and TRBJ1-4; unclear D gene. CDR3 length: 14 amino acids. The V gene lost 4 bases and the J gene lost 3 bases, with 10 bases spanning the gap. The germline CDR1 and CDR2 sequences are SGHNT and YYREEE (reference sequence). The CDR3: CASSLRGSNEKLFF. CDR3 nucleotides: TGTGCCAGCAGCCTCCGGGGTTCTAATGAAAAACTGTTTTTT. Using reference TRBV5-4 and TRBJ1-4 for the parts outside the CDR3, the full variable domain is ETGVTQSPTHLIKTRGQQVTLRCSSQSGHNTVSWYQQALGQGPQFIFQYYREEENGRGNFPPRFSGLQFPNYSSELNVNALELDDSALYLCASSLRGSNEKLFFGSGTQLSVL.

V is TRBV9 and J is TRBJ1-2; TRBD1 is a possible D gene (6 bases). Deletions cut 3 bases from V and 1 base from J, with 13 bases between. This CDR3 spans 15 amino acids. The germline gives CDR1 SGDLS, CDR2 YYNGEE. The CDR3 DNA is TGTGCCAGCAGCGGAGGACAGATACTTAACTATGGCTACACCTTC. Translation: CASSGGQILNYGYTF.

V and J are TRBV28 and TRBJ1-2, with TRBD1 as a possible D gene (5 bases). Germline V gene sequence: CDR1 MDHEN, CDR2 SYDVKM. This CDR3 has 13 residues. The V end lost 2 bases, the J end lost 7 bases, and 11 bases lay between the germline ends. For the CDR3, the DNA is TGTGCCAGCAGTTTAAATGGCGGGGGTGGCTACACCTTC. This sequence encodes CASSLNGGGGYTF.

The chain recombines TRBV2 with TRBJ1-5, with no clear D. The ends were cut back, 6 bases at V and 2 bases at J, with 8 bases in the middle. In germline, CDR1 is SNHLY, CDR2 FYNNEI. The CDR3 loop spans 13 amino acids. DNA for the CDR3: TGTGCCAGCAGGCCGGAGGGCAATCAGCCCCAGCATTTT. This codes for CASRPEGNQPQHF.

The J gene is TRBJ1-1, the V gene TRBV5-1, with D hard to call. V lost 2 bases, J lost 3 bases, and 8 bases lay in between. The CDR3 runs 13 residues. CDR1 SGHRS and CDR2 YFSETQ come from the germline V gene. Here the CDR3 DNA reads TGCGCCAGCAGCTTCGAAGCGTACACTGAAGCTTTCTTT. It yields the protein CASSFEAYTEAFF.

J is TRBJ1-1 and V is TRBV23-1; a weak D match, TRBD1 (6 bases). Being an ORF, TRBV23-1 has a function that is uncertain. The CDR3 covers 11 residues. The V end was cut by 6 bases, the J end by 6 bases, with 8 bases between. This chain's CDR3 is CASRGTPEAFF. The CDR3 DNA follows: TGCGCCAGCAGGGGGACACCTGAAGCTTTCTTT.